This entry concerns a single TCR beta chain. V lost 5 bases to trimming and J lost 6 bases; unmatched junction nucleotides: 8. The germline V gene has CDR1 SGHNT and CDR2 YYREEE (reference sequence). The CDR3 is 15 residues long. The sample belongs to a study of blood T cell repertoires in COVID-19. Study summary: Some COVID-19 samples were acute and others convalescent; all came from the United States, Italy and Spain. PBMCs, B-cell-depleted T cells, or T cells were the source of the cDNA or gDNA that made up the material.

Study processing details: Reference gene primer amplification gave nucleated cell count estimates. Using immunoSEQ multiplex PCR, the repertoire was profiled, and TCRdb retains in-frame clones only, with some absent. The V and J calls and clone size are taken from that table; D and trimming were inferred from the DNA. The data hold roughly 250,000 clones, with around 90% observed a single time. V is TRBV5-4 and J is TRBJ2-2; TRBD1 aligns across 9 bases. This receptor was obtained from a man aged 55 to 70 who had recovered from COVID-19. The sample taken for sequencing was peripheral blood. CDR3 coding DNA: TGTGCCAGCAGTACCTCACAGGGGGCCCCCGGGGAGCTGTTTTTT. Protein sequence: CASSTSQGAPGELFF. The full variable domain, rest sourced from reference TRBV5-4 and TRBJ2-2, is ETGVTQSPTHLIKTRGQQVTLRCSSQSGHNTVSWYQQALGQGPQFIFQYYREEENGRGNFPPRFSGLQFPNYSSELNVNALELDDSALYLCASSTSQGAPGELFFGEGSRLTVL.